Below, 10 T cell receptor beta chains from the same sample are listed, as sequenced in a study of blood T cell repertoires in COVID-19. Profiled with immunoSEQ multiplex PCR; TCRdb holds only in-frame clones, not every one. The sample consists of a few hundred thousand clones, around 89% of them appearing once. Sequencing used peripheral blood. These TCRs come from a man younger than 30 who had recovered from COVID-19.

The chain is built from TRBV10-3 and TRBJ1-1; D perhaps matches TRBD1 (5 bases). Per germline, CDR1 ENHRY and CDR2 SYGVKD. Trimming shortened V by 10 bases and J by 5 bases, and 11 bases separated the two germline ends. The CDR3 runs 11 residues. The CDR3 protein is CASRAGTEAFF. The CDR3, as DNA: TGTGCCAGCAGAGCAGGGACTGAAGCTTTCTTT.

V gene TRBV4-2 combines with J gene TRBJ2-7; perhaps TRBD2 as D (6 bases). V lost 8 bases and J lost 7, with 15 bases in between. CDR3 length equals 12 residues. From germline, CDR1 is LGHNA and CDR2 YNFKEQ. The CDR3 region is CASSKGAGEQYF. DNA of the CDR3: TGTGCCAGCTCTAAGGGCGCGGGGGAGCAGTACTTC.

The V and J genes are TRBV9 and TRBJ2-7; no clear D. V shed 0 bases and J shed 3 bases, with 10 bases lying between them. The CDR3 has 14 amino acids. Germline-derived CDR1 and CDR2 are SGDLS and YYNGEE. For the CDR3, the DNA is TGTGCCAGCAGCGTAGAACAGTCCGGCTACGAGCAGTACTTC. Translated: CASSVEQSGYEQYF.

The chain uses TRBV27 and TRBJ2-7; 10 bases agree with TRBD1. V dropped 4 bases and J dropped 6; count of bases not matched to a gene: 12. The CDR3 contains 16 residues. Germline V gene sequence: CDR1 MNHEY, CDR2 SMNVEV (reference sequence). The DNA for the CDR3 is TGTGCCAGCAGTTCATCTCTGCGACAGGGGGCAGTCGAGCAGTACTTC. Translation: CASSSSLRQGAVEQYF.

The J gene is TRBJ1-1, the V gene TRBV9; possible D gene TRBD1, 6 bases. There are 14 residues in the CDR3. The V and J ends lost 4 bases and 1 base respectively, with 11 bases between them. The germline V gene encodes CDR1 SGDLS and CDR2 YYNGEE. CDR3 in DNA: TGTGCCAGCAGCCCCGGGACATCGAACACTGAAGCTTTCTTT. Its protein product is CASSPGTSNTEAFF.

This chain connects TRBV20-1 to TRBJ1-2; TRBD1 is a possible D gene (5 bases). With 6 bases removed from V and 7 bases from J, the gap between germline ends came to 12 bases. Germline V lookup: CDR1 DFQATT, CDR2 SNEGSKA (reference sequence). This CDR3 is 11 amino acids long. The CDR3 region has the DNA TGCAGTGCCCCTCAGGGTGGTGGCTACACCTTC. It encodes CSAPQGGGYTF.

The chain recombines TRBV11-2 with TRBJ2-4, with D perhaps matching TRBD1 (5 bases). Trimming took off 4 bases at V and 5 bases at J, with 12 bases between the two ends. This CDR3 spans 14 amino acids. Germline V gives CDR1 SGHAT, CDR2 FQNNGV. The CDR3: CASSWGLGENIQYF. In nucleotides, the CDR3 is TGTGCCAGCAGCTGGGGCCTAGGGGAAAACATTCAGTACTTC.

This clone was picked up one time. The chain employs TRBV7-3 and TRBJ1-1, with D uncertain. With 3 bases removed from V and 4 bases from J, the gap between germline ends came to 12 bases. CDR1 and CDR2 from the germline V gene are SGHTA and FQGTGA. This CDR3 contains 14 residues. The CDR3 here is CASSLYGESTEAFF. CDR3 sequence (DNA): TGTGCCAGCAGCTTGTACGGGGAAAGCACTGAAGCTTTCTTT.

Only a few counts were recorded for this clone. The V call is TRBV19, the J call TRBJ1-1, with D perhaps TRBD1 (6 bases). Trimming removed 6 bases from V and 3 bases from J, with 11 bases in between. Germline V gene lookup returns CDR1 LNHDA and CDR2 SQIVND (reference sequence). This CDR3 region has 13 residues. CDR3 coding DNA: TGTGCCAGTAGGTACGACAGGTACACTGAAGCTTTCTTT. Amino acid sequence: CASRYDRYTEAFF.

About this clone: Other nucleotide sequences in the sample specify the same CDR3. The V gene is TRBV27, the J gene TRBJ2-7, with D possibly TRBD2 on 5 matching bases. The CDR3 length is 11 residues. V lost 6 bases, J lost 6 bases, and 9 bases lay in between. The germline gives CDR1 MNHEY, CDR2 SMNVEV (reference sequence). Written as DNA, the CDR3 is TGTGCCAGCAGGGGTGGAGGCGAGCAGTACTTC. Translating it yields CASRGGGEQYF.